Listed here is a single T cell receptor (beta chain). The record originates from a study of STAT5B mutations in CD4+ large granular lymphocyte leukemia. Study-wide context: Among healthy controls, a particular HLA allele went with more CDR3 'QG' motifs.

Control samples were healthy donors' buffy coats. Sequenced by immunoSEQ multiplex PCR; TCRdb stores in-frame clones only, minus some. The sample carries approximately 27,000 clones, 81% recorded once. This CDR3 has 14 residues. V lost 3 bases to trimming and J lost 2 bases; unmatched junction nucleotides: 3. CDR1 and CDR2 (germline): SGHRS, YFSETQ. This clonotype originated in a human donor in good health. V gene TRBV5-1 combines with J gene TRBJ1-1; 8 bases are shared with TRBD1. Specimen: CD4+ T cells from blood buffy coats. The CDR3 DNA sequence: TGCGCCAGCAGCTGGGGACAGGCTAACACTGAAGCTTTCTTT. This encodes CASSWGQANTEAFF.